The text below deals with one T cell receptor (beta chain). Original methodology: How many nucleated cells were present was estimated from reference gene primer amplification. Profiled with immunoSEQ multiplex PCR; TCRdb holds only in-frame clones, not every one. Clonal size and the V and J genes are those of that table, whereas D and trimming came from the DNA. The sample lists under 300,000 clones; around three quarters were seen once. CDR1 and CDR2 from the germline V gene are SGHAT and FQNNGV. J lost 2 bases, V lost 5 bases, and 2 bases had no gene match. This CDR3 spans 13 amino acids. The source of the sample is a study of blood T cell repertoires in COVID-19.

The V and J genes are TRBV11-2 and TRBJ1-2; 7 nucleotides agree with TRBD1. The material sequenced was peripheral blood. This TCR derives from a woman aged 80 or older with acute or convalescent COVID-19. The CDR3: CASSPDRNYGYTF. CDR3 DNA sequence: TGTGCCAGCAGCCCGGACAGGAACTATGGCTACACCTTC.